The 20 T cell receptor beta chains below were found in one sample sequenced in a study of CXCR4 blockade with PD-1 therapy in pancreatic cancer. TCRdb's copy holds only in-frame clones and misses some; the assay was immunoSEQ multiplex PCR. The data contain a few thousand clones, 57% of them singletons. The sequenced material came from tumor tissue. The receptors shown here come from a human donor with pancreatic ductal adenocarcinoma.

V usage is TRBV11-3 and J usage is TRBJ2-3; D is ambiguous. V was shortened by 3 bases and J by 0 bases, with 10 bases between the two germline ends. The germline V gene encodes CDR1 SGHNT and CDR2 YENEEA. The CDR3 covers 15 residues. CDR3 amino acids: CASSFLYGSTDTQYF. The CDR3 nucleotides are TGTGCCAGCAGCTTCCTTTATGGCAGCACAGATACGCAGTATTTT.

Here the CDR3 reads CASSRQAGLSGDTQYF. The CDR3 DNA sequence: TGTGCCAGCAGCCGACAAGCCGGATTAAGTGGAGATACGCAGTATTTT. This rearrangement joins TRBV11-3 to TRBJ2-3; D gene unclear. V was trimmed by 5 bases and J by 5 bases, leaving 20 bases between them. The CDR3 runs to 16 residues. From germline, CDR1 is SGHNT and CDR2 YENEEA.

V is TRBV23-1 and J is TRBJ1-2; 9 positions agree with TRBD1. TRBV23-1 belongs to the ORF category, with a function that is uncertain. The CDR3 spans 15 residues. V was pared by 9 bases and J by 2 bases, with 10 bases of the junction left unmatched. The CDR3: CASPRPGQGNYGYTF. The CDR3 nucleotides are TGCGCCAGTCCCCGCCCCGGACAGGGGAACTATGGCTACACCTTC.

This clone was seen once. The V and J genes are TRBV5-1 and TRBJ2-3; TRBD2 matches 9 bases. Germline-derived CDR1 and CDR2 are SGHRS and YFSETQ. The trim removed 1 base at V and 6 bases at J, leaving 9 bases unmatched. The CDR3 is 16 residues long. The CDR3 is CASSLSLAGEADTQYF. CDR3 sequence (DNA): TGCGCCAGCAGCTTGTCGTTAGCGGGAGAGGCGGATACGCAGTATTTT.

This clone appeared a single time. The rearrangement uses TRBV30 and TRBJ1-1; 10 nucleotides align to TRBD1. With V trimmed by 2 bases and J by 1 base, 1 base remained unmatched. Germline V CDR1 and CDR2: GTSNPN, SVGIG (reference sequence). The CDR3 runs 14 residues. This CDR3 reads CAWSRDRGNTEAFF. The CDR3 DNA is TGTGCCTGGAGTAGGGACAGGGGGAACACTGAAGCTTTCTTT. Complete variable domain (other parts from reference TRBV30 and TRBJ1-1): SQTIHQWPATLVQPVGSPLSLECTVEGTSNPNLYWYRQAAGRGLQLLFYSVGIGQISSEVPQNLSASRPQDRQFILSSKKLLLSDSGFYLCAWSRDRGNTEAFFGQGTRLTVV.

Details on this clone: Mismatch with germline at one junction end may stem from a read error. V gene TRBV19 combines with J gene TRBJ1-2; TRBD1 is a possible D gene (5 bases). The CDR3 covers 12 residues. Germline values: CDR1 LNHDA, CDR2 SQIVND (reference sequence). The CDR3 DNA sequence: TGTGCCAGTAGGCGTCGGGACTACGGCTACACCTTC. Translating it yields CASRRRDYGYTF.

The chain combines TRBV5-1 with TRBJ1-4, with D perhaps TRBD1 (6 bases). V lost 2 bases and J 10 bases, leaving 18 bases between the germline ends. Germline CDR1 reads SGHRS; CDR2 reads YFSETQ. The CDR3 is made up of 15 amino acids. CDR3 in DNA: TGCGCCAGCAGCTTTGGACCGGGCGAAGGGGGAAAACTGTTTTTT. Protein: CASSFGPGEGGKLFF.

The chain carries TRBV29-1 and TRBJ2-7; the match to TRBD2 covers 8 bases. The junction had 7 bases not matched to a gene; V was cut back by 5 bases and J by 1 base. In germline, CDR1 is SQVTM, CDR2 ANQGSEA. This CDR3 has 14 residues. In nucleotides, the CDR3 is TGCAGCGTTTACACCGGGACTAGTTCCTACGAGCAGTACTTC. Protein sequence: CSVYTGTSSYEQYF.

This clone was seen a few times. This chain connects TRBV6-8 to TRBJ1-4; 11 bases fit TRBD1. The J segment lost 7 bases and the V segment lost 5 bases, leaving 3 bases of the junction unmatched. The CDR3 is 14 amino acids. Germline CDR1 MNHGY, CDR2 SAAAGT. CDR3 residues: CASSEGTGGEKLFF. The CDR3 DNA follows: TGTGCCAGCAGTGAGGGGACAGGGGGTGAAAAACTGTTTTTT.

The chain joins TRBV6-8 to TRBJ2-5; a possible D gene is TRBD2 (5 bases). Germline CDR1 MNHGY, CDR2 SAAAGT. The length of the CDR3 is 13 residues. V lost 8 bases and J lost 1, with 11 bases in between. Written as DNA, the CDR3 is TGTGCCAGCGGGTGGACTGGCCAAGAGACCCAGTACTTC. Translated: CASGWTGQETQYF.

V is TRBV30 and J is TRBJ2-7; no clear D gene. The CDR3 is 13 amino acids. Per the germline V gene, CDR1 is GTSNPN and CDR2 is SVGIG (reference sequence). V lost 1 base to trimming and J lost 2 bases, with 9 bases between them. CDR3 DNA sequence: TGTGCCTGGAGTGAACTGGCGGCCTACGAGCAGTACTTC. Amino acid sequence: CAWSELAAYEQYF.

This clone was found a few times. The chain has TRBV2 and TRBJ1-4, with D possibly matching TRBD1 (5 bases). Germline CDR1 is SNHLY and CDR2 is FYNNEI. Deletions cut 9 bases from V and 10 bases from J, with 18 bases between. There are 13 residues in the CDR3. The CDR3 loop is CASIGTGYGKLFF. The CDR3 DNA reads as TGTGCCAGTATCGGGACGGGCTATGGAAAACTGTTTTTT.

This chain joins TRBV29-1 and TRBJ2-7; D is possibly TRBD2 (6 bases). The CDR3 runs to 13 residues. Germline lookup yields CDR1 SQVTM and CDR2 ANQGSEA. Between the trimmed V and J ends, which lost 4 bases and 4 bases, there was a span of 14 bases. The CDR3 sequence is CSVGLTRGYEQYF. CDR3 nucleotides: TGCAGCGTTGGCCTCACCCGGGGGTACGAGCAGTACTTC.

The chain links TRBV9 to TRBJ1-1; D is perhaps TRBD1 (6 bases). Germline V gene lookup returns CDR1 SGDLS and CDR2 YYNGEE. The CDR3 extends over 14 amino acids. V lost 0 bases, J lost 6 bases, and 12 bases lay in between. DNA for the CDR3: TGTGCCAGCAGCGTAGGGGCAGGGGAGCCTGAAGCTTTCTTT. This translates into CASSVGAGEPEAFF.

For this clone: One end of the junction fails to match germline, which may point to a read error. The chain carries TRBV14 and TRBJ2-7; 8 positions match TRBD2. CDR1 SGHDN and CDR2 FVKESK come from the germline V gene. This CDR3 comprises 16 residues. The CDR3: CASSLFVAGPHYEQYF. For the CDR3, the DNA is TGTGCCAGCAGCTTATTTGTAGCGGGGCCCCACTACGAACAGTACTTC.

This clone was detected only a few times. The chain is built from TRBV4-1 and TRBJ2-1; possibly TRBD1 or TRBD2 for D (5 bases each). Trimming removed 5 bases at V and 1 base at J, with 18 bases between. The CDR3 is 17 amino acids. CDR1 is MGHRA, CDR2 YSYEKL, per germline. This CDR3 reads CASSWRLQDISYNEQFF. CDR3 sequence (DNA): TGCGCCAGCAGCTGGAGACTACAGGATATTTCCTACAATGAGCAGTTCTTC.

This clone was detected a few times. The chain is built from TRBV2 and TRBJ2-1; D might be TRBD1 (6 bases). Germline values: CDR1 SNHLY, CDR2 FYNNEI. The CDR3 consists of 15 residues. The ends were cut back, 4 bases at V and 6 bases at J, with 16 bases in the middle. CDR3 coding DNA: TGTGCCAGCAGTGGAGGTGGGGGCAGGGCCAATGAGCAGTTCTTC. Translated: CASSGGGGRANEQFF.

CDR3 residues: CASRPSGTGEQYF. In DNA, the CDR3 is TGTGCCAGTAGGCCAAGCGGGACTGGGGAGCAGTACTTC. V and J are TRBV19 and TRBJ2-7; TRBD2 matches at 7 bases. Germline assignment: CDR1 LNHDA and CDR2 SQIVND (reference sequence). With 6 bases clipped from V and 7 bases from J, the junction kept 9 bases outside the gene matches. CDR3 length: 13 amino acids.

This clone has at least ten counts. This sequence joins TRBV12-5 and TRBJ2-5; the D gene is possibly TRBD1 (5 bases). CDR1 and CDR2 (germline): LGHNT, FRNRAP. This CDR3 is 13 amino acids long. The CDR3 sequence is CASIATAGETQYF. The DNA of the CDR3 is TGTGCCAGCATCGCGACAGCAGGGGAGACCCAGTACTTC.

This clone came up a few times. The rearrangement links TRBV8-2 to TRBJ2-3; the table names TRBD2, a call not compared with the DNA. TRBV8-2 is a documented pseudogene. The CDR3 totals 14 residues. DNA for the CDR3: TGTGCCAGCAGCCGGGATATTGTCGCAGATACGCAGTATTTT. As protein: CASSRDIVADTQYF.